Sequencing of this TCR beta chain was carried out in a study of T cell responses to AZD1222 COVID-19 vaccine. Repertoires were generated with immunoSEQ multiplex PCR, while TCRdb's copy carries only in-frame clones and drops some. The sample shows about 140,000 clones, around 93% of them seen only once. Per germline, CDR1 SNHLY and CDR2 FYNNEI. Trimming stripped 6 bases from V and 3 bases from J, with 12 bases between. There are 14 residues in the CDR3. About this clone: Its target is not known.

Findings of the study overall: Repertoire sampling happened only post peak T cell response.

The sequencing here drew on peripheral blood, taken 28 days after the second AZD1222 dose. The receptor was derived from an adult who received the AZD1222 COVID-19 vaccine. The chain joins TRBV2 to TRBJ2-4; D unresolved. CDR3 nucleotide sequence: TGTGCCAGCAGCCATAATTTTGACAAAAACATTCAGTACTTC. Protein product: CASSHNFDKNIQYF.